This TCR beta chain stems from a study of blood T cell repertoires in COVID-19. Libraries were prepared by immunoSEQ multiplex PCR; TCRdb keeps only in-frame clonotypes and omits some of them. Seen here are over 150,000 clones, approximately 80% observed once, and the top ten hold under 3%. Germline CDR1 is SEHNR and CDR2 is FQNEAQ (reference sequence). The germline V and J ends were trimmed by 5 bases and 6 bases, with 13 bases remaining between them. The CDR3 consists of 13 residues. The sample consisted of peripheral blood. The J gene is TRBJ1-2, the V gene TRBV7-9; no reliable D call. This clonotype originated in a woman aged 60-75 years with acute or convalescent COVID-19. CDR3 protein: CASSPTSPDGYTF. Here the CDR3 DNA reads TGTGCCAGCAGCCCTACGTCCCCCGATGGCTACACCTTC.